The 13 T cell receptor beta chains below come from one sample, sequenced in a study of blood T cell repertoires in COVID-19. The data were produced by immunoSEQ multiplex PCR, yet TCRdb's version contains in-frame clones alone and is incomplete. The sample lists over 120,000 clones, 80% occurring once. Sequenced sample: peripheral blood. Receptor source: a man between 65 and 80 years old who had recovered from COVID-19.

The CDR3 loop reads CASSPRQGTPSYEQYF. In nucleotides, the CDR3 is TGTGCCAGCAGCCCCCGACAGGGGACCCCCTCCTACGAGCAGTACTTC. This sequence joins TRBV11-3 and TRBJ2-7; 8 nucleotides match TRBD1. V lost 5 bases, J lost 0 bases, and 9 bases stayed unmatched. There are 16 residues in the CDR3. CDR1 is SGHNT, CDR2 YENEEA, per germline.

The rearrangement links TRBV5-6 to TRBJ2-3, with 11 bases fitting TRBD2. V dropped 4 bases and J dropped 2; count of bases not matched to a gene: 9. The CDR3 is made up of 17 amino acids. CDR1 is SGHDT and CDR2 is YYEEEE in the germline V gene. The chain's CDR3 is CASSIWGLAVFTDTQYF. For the CDR3, the DNA is TGTGCCAGCAGCATATGGGGACTAGCGGTTTTCACAGATACGCAGTATTTT. Supplemented by reference TRBV5-6 and TRBJ2-3, the full variable domain reads DAGVTQSPTHLIKTRGQQVTLRCSPKSGHDTVSWYQQALGQGPQFIFQYYEEEERQRGNFPDRFSGHQFPNYSSELNVNALLLGDSALYLCASSIWGLAVFTDTQYFGPGTRLTVL.

The CDR3 reads CAISPSSGSSKGLGTDTQYF. CDR3 in DNA: TGTGCCATCAGTCCTTCTAGCGGGAGTAGTAAAGGTCTGGGCACAGATACGCAGTATTTT. This chain links TRBV10-3 with TRBJ2-3, with 10 bases identical to TRBD2. The V gene end was trimmed by 5 bases and the J gene end by 1 base; junction bases not matched to a gene: 18. CDR1 ENHRY and CDR2 SYGVKD come from the germline V gene. CDR3 length: 20 residues.

The chain recombines TRBV19 with TRBJ1-1; D may be TRBD1 (5 bases). Per germline, CDR1 LNHDA and CDR2 SQIVND (reference sequence). V gave up 2 bases and J gave up 2 bases, with 9 bases separating them. The CDR3 is made up of 14 amino acids. CDR3 sequence: CASSINQGNTEAFF. The CDR3 coding sequence is TGTGCCAGTAGTATAAACCAGGGCAACACTGAAGCTTTCTTT.

This clone was picked up one time. The V gene is TRBV9, the J gene TRBJ1-6; a weak D match, TRBD1 (6 bases). This CDR3 spans 13 amino acids. In germline, CDR1 is SGDLS, CDR2 YYNGEE. V was pared by 0 bases and J by 13 bases, with 11 bases between. The CDR3 DNA follows: TGTGCCAGCAGCGTAGCAGGGGCTCGTCCCCTCCACTTT. Amino acids: CASSVAGARPLHF.

The chain uses TRBV6-5 and TRBJ2-2, with 7 bases that match TRBD1. This CDR3 comprises 14 residues. Trimming at V came to 6 bases and at J to 6 bases, leaving 7 bases not matched to a gene. Germline lookup yields CDR1 MNHEY and CDR2 SVGAGI. The CDR3 spells CASRLQGRSGELFF. Here the CDR3 DNA reads TGTGCCAGCAGACTACAGGGGAGATCCGGGGAGCTGTTTTTT.

The rearrangement links TRBV27 to TRBJ2-1; no clear D. The CDR3 has 12 amino acids. Looked up from germline, CDR1 is MNHEY and CDR2 is SMNVEV (reference sequence). Trimming left V 2 bases short and J 10 bases short, with 9 bases between. Here the CDR3 reads CASSLTPREQFF. The DNA for the CDR3 is TGTGCCAGCAGTTTAACGCCCCGGGAGCAGTTCTTC.

The CDR3 sequence is CACRGPNQRGDEQYF. In nucleotides, the CDR3 is TGTGCCTGTAGGGGTCCGAATCAACGGGGGGACGAGCAGTACTTC. The chain uses TRBV5-4 and TRBJ2-7, with 7 bases that match TRBD2. The length of the CDR3 is 15 residues. The V and J ends lost 10 bases and 5 bases, in that order; junction bases with no gene match: 18. CDR1 and CDR2 from the germline V gene are SGHNT and YYREEE (reference sequence). Together with reference TRBV5-4 and TRBJ2-7, the CDR3 gives the full variable domain: ETGVTQSPTHLIKTRGQQVTLRCSSQSGHNTVSWYQQALGQGPQFIFQYYREEENGRGNFPPRFSGLQFPNYSSELNVNALELDDSALYLCACRGPNQRGDEQYFGPGTRLTVT.

The chain's CDR3 is CASSQDRMSSGRADTQYF. The DNA for the CDR3 is TGCGCCAGCAGCCAAGATCGCATGTCTAGCGGGAGGGCAGATACGCAGTATTTT. V gene TRBV4-3 combines with J gene TRBJ2-3, with TRBD2 matching over 12 bases. There are 18 residues in the CDR3. Per the germline V gene, CDR1 is LGHNA and CDR2 is YSLEER. V trimming: 0 bases; J trimming: 4 bases; junction bases outside the gene matches: 8.

The J gene is TRBJ2-7, the V gene TRBV19; TRBD1 might be the D (5 bases). Trimming shortened V by 4 bases and J by 2 bases, and 6 bases separated the two germline ends. Germline V gene lookup returns CDR1 LNHDA and CDR2 SQIVND (reference sequence). There are 12 residues in the CDR3. The CDR3 here is CASSTGTYEQYF. The CDR3 nucleotides read TGTGCCAGTAGTACAGGGACCTACGAGCAGTACTTC.

V and J are TRBV10-3 and TRBJ2-3; 11 nucleotides align to TRBD2. Germline V lookup: CDR1 ENHRY, CDR2 SYGVKD. Trimming took 7 bases from V and 2 from J; bases not matched to a gene: 2. This CDR3 region has 14 residues. The chain's CDR3 is CAIKLAGDTDTQYF. CDR3 coding DNA: TGTGCCATCAAACTAGCGGGGGACACAGATACGCAGTATTTT.

The chain employs TRBV5-1 and TRBJ2-2; 7 nucleotides align to TRBD1. The J segment lost 4 bases and the V segment lost 1 base, leaving 10 bases of the junction unmatched. CDR3 length: 17 residues. The germline V gene has CDR1 SGHRS and CDR2 YFSETQ. The CDR3 bases are TGCGCCAGCAGCTTGCTACCTGGACAGGTGGGCACCGGGGAGCTGTTTTTT. It yields the protein CASSLLPGQVGTGELFF.

This clone turned up a few times. CDR3 DNA: TGCGCCAGCAGCTTGGCTAGCGGGAGAAGAGAGCAGTACTTC. Residues: CASSLASGRREQYF. The V gene is TRBV5-1, the J gene TRBJ2-7; TRBD2 matches at 10 bases. The length of the CDR3 is 14 residues. Germline assignment: CDR1 SGHRS and CDR2 YFSETQ. Unmatched junction bases numbered 4, after V lost 0 bases and J lost 7 bases.